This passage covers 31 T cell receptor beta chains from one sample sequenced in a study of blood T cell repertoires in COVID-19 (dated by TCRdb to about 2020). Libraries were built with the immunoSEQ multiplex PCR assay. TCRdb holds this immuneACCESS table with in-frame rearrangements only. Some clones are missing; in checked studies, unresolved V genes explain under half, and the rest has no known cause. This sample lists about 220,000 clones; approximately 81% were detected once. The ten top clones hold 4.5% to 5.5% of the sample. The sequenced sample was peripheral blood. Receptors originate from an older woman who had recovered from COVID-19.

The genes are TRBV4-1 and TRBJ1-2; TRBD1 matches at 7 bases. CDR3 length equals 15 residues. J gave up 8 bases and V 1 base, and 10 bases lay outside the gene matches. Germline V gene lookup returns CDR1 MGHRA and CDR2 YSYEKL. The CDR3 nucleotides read TGCGCCAGCAGCCAAGCACCCGGACAGGCCCAGGGCTACACCTTC. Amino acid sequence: CASSQAPGQAQGYTF.

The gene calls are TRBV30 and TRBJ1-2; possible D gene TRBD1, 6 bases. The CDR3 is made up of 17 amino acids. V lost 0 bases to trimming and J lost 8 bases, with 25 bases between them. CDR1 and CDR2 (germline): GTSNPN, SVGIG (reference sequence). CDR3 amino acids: CAWSVLLQLRGFRGYTF. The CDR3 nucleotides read TGTGCCTGGAGTGTACTCCTACAACTCAGGGGTTTTCGCGGCTACACCTTC.

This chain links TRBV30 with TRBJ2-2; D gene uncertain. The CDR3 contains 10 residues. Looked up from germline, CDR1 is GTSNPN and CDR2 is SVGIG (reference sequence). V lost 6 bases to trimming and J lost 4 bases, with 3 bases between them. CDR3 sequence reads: CACGTGELFF. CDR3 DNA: TGTGCCTGCGGCACCGGGGAGCTGTTTTTT.

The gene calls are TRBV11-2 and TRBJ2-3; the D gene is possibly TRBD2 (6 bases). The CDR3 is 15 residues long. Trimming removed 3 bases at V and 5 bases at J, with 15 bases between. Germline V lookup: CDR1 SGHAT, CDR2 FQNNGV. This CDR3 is CASSFGGSYGDTQYF. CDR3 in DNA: TGTGCCAGCAGCTTCGGGGGAAGTTATGGAGATACGCAGTATTTT.

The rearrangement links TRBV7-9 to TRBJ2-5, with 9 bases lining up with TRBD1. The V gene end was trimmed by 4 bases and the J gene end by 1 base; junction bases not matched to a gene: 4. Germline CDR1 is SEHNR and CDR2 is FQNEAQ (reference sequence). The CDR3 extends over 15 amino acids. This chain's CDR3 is CASSWGQGTQETQYF. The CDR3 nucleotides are TGTGCCAGCAGCTGGGGACAGGGTACCCAAGAGACCCAGTACTTC.

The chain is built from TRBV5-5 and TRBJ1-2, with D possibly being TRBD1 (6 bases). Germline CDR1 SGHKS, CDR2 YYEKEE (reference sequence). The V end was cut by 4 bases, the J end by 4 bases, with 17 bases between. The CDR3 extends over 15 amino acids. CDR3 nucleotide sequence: TGTGCCAGCAGCGTCAACCCCACAGGGCTCTATGGCTACACCTTC. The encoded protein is CASSVNPTGLYGYTF.

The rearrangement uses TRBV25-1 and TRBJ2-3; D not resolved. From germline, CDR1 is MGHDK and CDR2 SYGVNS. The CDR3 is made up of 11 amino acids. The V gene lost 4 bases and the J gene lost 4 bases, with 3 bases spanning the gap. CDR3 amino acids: CASSGPDTQYF. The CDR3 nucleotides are TGTGCCAGCAGTGGGCCAGATACGCAGTATTTT.

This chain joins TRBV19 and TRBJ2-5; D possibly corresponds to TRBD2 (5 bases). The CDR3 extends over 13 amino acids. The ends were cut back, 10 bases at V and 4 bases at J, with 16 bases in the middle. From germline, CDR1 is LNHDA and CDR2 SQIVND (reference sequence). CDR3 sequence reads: CATGQLVGETQYF. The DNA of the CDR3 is TGTGCCACCGGCCAACTAGTTGGAGAGACCCAGTACTTC.

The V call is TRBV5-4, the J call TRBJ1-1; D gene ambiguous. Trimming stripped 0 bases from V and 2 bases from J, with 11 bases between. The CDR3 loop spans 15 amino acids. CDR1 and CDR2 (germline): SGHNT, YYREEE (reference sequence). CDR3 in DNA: TGTGCCAGCAGCTTGGGTCGCACGACTAACACTGAAGCTTTCTTT. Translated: CASSLGRTTNTEAFF.

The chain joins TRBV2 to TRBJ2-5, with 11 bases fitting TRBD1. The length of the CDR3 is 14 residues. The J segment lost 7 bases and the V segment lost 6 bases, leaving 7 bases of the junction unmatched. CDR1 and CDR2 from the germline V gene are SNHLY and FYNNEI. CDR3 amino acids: CASRGTGGEGTQYF. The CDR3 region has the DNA TGTGCCAGCAGGGGGACAGGGGGAGAGGGGACCCAGTACTTC.

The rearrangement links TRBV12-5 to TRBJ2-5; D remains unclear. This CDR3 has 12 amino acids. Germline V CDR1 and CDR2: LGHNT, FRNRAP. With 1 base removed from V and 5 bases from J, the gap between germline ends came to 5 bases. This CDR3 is CASGLASETQYF. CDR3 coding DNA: TGTGCTAGTGGTTTGGCCAGTGAGACCCAGTACTTC. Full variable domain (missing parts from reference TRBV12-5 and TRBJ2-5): DARVTQTPRHKVTEMGQEVTMRCQPILGHNTVFWYRQTMMQGLELLAYFRNRAPLDDSGMPKDRFSAEMPDATLATLKIQPSEPRDSAVYFCASGLASETQYFGPGTRLLVL.

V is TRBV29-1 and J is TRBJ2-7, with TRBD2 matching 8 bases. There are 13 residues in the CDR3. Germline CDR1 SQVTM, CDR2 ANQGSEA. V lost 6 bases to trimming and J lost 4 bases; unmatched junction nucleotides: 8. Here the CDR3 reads CSVIRGGEYEQYF. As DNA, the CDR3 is TGCAGCGTCATCCGGGGGGGCGAATACGAGCAGTACTTC.

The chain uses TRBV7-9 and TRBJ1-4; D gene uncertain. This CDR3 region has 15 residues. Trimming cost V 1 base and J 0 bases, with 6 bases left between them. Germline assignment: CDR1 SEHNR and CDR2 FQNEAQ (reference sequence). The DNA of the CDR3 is TGTGCCAGCAGCTTAGGTCCAGCAACTAATGAAAAACTGTTTTTT. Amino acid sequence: CASSLGPATNEKLFF.

CDR3 coding DNA: TGTGCCAGCAGCTTAATTCGGACTAGCGGCACCGACAATGAGCAGTTCTTC. Translated, it gives CASSLIRTSGTDNEQFF. This sequence joins TRBV7-3 and TRBJ2-1; TRBD2 agrees at 10 bases. The V gene end was trimmed by 1 base and the J gene end by 5 bases; junction bases not matched to a gene: 8. This CDR3 contains 17 residues. Germline assignment: CDR1 SGHTA and CDR2 FQGTGA.

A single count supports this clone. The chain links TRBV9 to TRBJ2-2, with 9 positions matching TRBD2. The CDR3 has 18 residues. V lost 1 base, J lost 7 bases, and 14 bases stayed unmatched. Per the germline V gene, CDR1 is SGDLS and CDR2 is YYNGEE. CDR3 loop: CASSVHPAGGRRDGELFF. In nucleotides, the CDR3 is TGTGCCAGCAGCGTACACCCAGCGGGGGGCCGGAGGGACGGGGAGCTGTTTTTT.

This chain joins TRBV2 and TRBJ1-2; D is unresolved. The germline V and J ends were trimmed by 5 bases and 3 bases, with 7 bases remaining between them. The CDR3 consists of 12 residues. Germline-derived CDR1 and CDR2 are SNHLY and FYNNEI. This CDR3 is CASSREDYGYTF. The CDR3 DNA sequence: TGTGCCAGCAGTCGGGAGGACTATGGCTACACCTTC.

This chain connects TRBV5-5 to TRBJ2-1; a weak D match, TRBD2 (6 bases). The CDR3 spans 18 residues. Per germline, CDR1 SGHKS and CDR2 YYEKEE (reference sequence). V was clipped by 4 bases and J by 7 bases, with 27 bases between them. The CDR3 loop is CASSRGWGLLTIRNEQFF. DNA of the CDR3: TGTGCCAGCAGCCGGGGGTGGGGTCTCCTCACAATCCGGAATGAGCAGTTCTTC.

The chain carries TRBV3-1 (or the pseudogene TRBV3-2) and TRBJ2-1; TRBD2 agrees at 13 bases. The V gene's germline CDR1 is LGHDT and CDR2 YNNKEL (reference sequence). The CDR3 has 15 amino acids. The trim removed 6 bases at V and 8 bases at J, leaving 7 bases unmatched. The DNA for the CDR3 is TGTGCCAGCAGACTACTAGCGGGGGGGCGCGATGAGCAGTTCTTC. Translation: CASRLLAGGRDEQFF.

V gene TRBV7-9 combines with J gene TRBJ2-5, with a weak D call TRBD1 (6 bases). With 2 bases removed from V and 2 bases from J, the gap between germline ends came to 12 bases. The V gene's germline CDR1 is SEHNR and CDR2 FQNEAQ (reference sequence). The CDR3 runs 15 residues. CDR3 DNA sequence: TGTGCCAGCAGCTTATCGAGGGGGAGACAAGAGACCCAGTACTTC. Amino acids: CASSLSRGRQETQYF.

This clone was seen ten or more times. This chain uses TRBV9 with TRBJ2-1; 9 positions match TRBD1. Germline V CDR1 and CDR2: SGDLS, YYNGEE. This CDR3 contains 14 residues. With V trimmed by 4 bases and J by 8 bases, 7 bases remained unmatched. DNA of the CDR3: TGTGCCAGCAGCCCGGGGACAGGGTTCCATGAGCAGTTCTTC. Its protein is CASSPGTGFHEQFF. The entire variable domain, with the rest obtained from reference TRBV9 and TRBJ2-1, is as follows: DSGVTQTPKHLITATGQRVTLRCSPRSGDLSVYWYQQSLDQGLQFLIQYYNGEERAKGNILERFSAQQFPDLHSELNLSSLELGDSALYFCASSPGTGFHEQFFGPGTRLTVL.

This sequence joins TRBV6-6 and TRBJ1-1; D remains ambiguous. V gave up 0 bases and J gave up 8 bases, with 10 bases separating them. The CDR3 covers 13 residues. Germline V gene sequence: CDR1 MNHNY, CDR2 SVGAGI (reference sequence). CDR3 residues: CASSYSSEREAFF. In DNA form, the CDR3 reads TGTGCCAGCAGTTACTCGTCTGAGAGGGAAGCTTTCTTT.

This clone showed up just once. The CDR3, as DNA: TGTGCCTGGGCCCTACGGGGCAATGAGCAGTTCTTC. Translating it yields CAWALRGNEQFF. The V and J genes are TRBV30 and TRBJ2-1, with a weak D call TRBD2 (5 bases). V dropped 5 bases and J dropped 6 bases, with 11 bases sitting between them. This CDR3 is 12 amino acids long. Germline CDR1 GTSNPN, CDR2 SVGIG (reference sequence).

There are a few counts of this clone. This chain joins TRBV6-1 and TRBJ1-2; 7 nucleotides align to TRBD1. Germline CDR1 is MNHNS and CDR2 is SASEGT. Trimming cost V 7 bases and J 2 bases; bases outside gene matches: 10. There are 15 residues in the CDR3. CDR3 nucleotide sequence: TGTGCCAGCACGCTGACGGGACAGAAGAACTATGGCTACACCTTC. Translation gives CASTLTGQKNYGYTF.

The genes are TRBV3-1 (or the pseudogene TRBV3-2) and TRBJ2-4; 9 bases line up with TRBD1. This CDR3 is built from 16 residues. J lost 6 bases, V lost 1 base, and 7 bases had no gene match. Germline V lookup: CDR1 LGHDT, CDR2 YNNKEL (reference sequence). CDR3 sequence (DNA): TGTGCCAGCAGCCAAGGACCTGGACAGGGGCTAAACATTCAGTACTTC. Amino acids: CASSQGPGQGLNIQYF.

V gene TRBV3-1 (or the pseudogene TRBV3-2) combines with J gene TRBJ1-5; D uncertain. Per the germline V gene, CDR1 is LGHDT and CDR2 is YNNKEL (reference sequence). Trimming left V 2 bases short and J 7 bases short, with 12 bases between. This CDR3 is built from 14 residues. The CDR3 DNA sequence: TGTGCCAGCAGCCAAATAACAGATGGCCAGCCCCAGCATTTT. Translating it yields CASSQITDGQPQHF.

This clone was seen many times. CDR3 amino acids: CASSYSSGGPYNEQFF. Here the CDR3 DNA reads TGTGCCAGCAGCTATTCTAGCGGGGGACCCTACAATGAGCAGTTCTTC. The chain carries TRBV7-3 and TRBJ2-1, with 10 bases matching TRBD2. Germline CDR1 reads SGHTA; CDR2 reads FQGTGA. CDR3 size: 16 residues. The junction had 5 bases not matched to a gene; V was cut back by 4 bases and J by 2 bases.

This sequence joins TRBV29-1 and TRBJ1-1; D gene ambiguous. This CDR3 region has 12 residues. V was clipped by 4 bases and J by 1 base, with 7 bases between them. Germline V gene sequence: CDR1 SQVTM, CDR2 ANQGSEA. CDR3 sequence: CSVGSRNTEAFF. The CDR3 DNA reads TGCAGCGTTGGGAGCAGGAACACTGAAGCTTTCTTT.

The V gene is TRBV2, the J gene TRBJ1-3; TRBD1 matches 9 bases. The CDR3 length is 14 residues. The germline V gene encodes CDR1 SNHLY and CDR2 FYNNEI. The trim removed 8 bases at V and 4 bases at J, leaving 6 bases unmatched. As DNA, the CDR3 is TGTGCCAGCGGCTATGGGACAGGGGGAAACACCATATATTTT. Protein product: CASGYGTGGNTIYF. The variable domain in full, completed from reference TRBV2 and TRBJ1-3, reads EPEVTQTPSHQVTQMGQEVILRCVPISNHLYFYWYRQILGQKVEFLVSFYNNEISEKSEIFDDQFSVERPDGSNFTLKIRSTKLEDSAMYFCASGYGTGGNTIYFGEGSWLTVV.

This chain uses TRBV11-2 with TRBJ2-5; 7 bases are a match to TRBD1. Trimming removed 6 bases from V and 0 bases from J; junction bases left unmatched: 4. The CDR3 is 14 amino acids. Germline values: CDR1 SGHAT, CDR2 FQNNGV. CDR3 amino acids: CASRPGQYQETQYF. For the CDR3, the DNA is TGTGCCAGCAGACCGGGACAGTACCAAGAGACCCAGTACTTC.

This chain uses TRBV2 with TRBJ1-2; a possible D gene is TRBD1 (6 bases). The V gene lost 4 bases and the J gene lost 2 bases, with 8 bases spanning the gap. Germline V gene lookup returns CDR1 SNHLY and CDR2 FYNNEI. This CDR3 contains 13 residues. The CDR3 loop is CASSVGTNYGYTF. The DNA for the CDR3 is TGTGCCAGCAGTGTAGGGACAAACTATGGCTACACCTTC.

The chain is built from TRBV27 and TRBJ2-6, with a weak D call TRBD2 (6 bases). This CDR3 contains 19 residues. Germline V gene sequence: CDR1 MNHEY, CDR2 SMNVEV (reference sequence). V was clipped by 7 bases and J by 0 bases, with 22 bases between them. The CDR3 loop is CASTNHPGGPLSGANVLTF. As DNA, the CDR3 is TGTGCCAGCACTAACCACCCCGGGGGTCCCCTCTCTGGGGCCAACGTCCTGACTTTC.